This is a list of T cell receptor beta chains from one sample in a study of metastatic and nonmetastatic thyroid tumors. TCRdb re-clonotyped the PCR reads through MiXCR. The data hold some 19,000 clones, with 32% observed a single time. The specimen sequenced was adjacent normal tissue. These receptors all come from a female donor with papillary thyroid cancer or a benign thyroid nodule (not recorded which). Some clones in this sample may be carry-over from other donors' samples. Both conserved end residues are part of each CDR3. A D gene is named only where the DNA matches it firmly. Expanded clones are given a class, and other clones once, few, many or no size at all.

j_call clone_size d_call v_call cdr3_nt cdr3_aa
TRBJ2-3 - TRBD2 TRBV11-2 TGTGCCAGCAGCTTAGATCTAGCGGGAGACGTAGATACGCAGTATTTT CASSLDLAGDVDTQYF
TRBJ2-1 - TRBD2 TRBV7-2 TGTGCCAGCAGCTTAGGGCTTTCTAGCGGGAGGGGTGAGCAGTTCTTC CASSLGLSSGRGEQFF
TRBJ1-1 many - TRBV20-1 TGCAGTGCTACCGTAAGATCCATGAACACTGAAGCTTTCTTT CSATVRSMNTEAFF
TRBJ1-1 many - TRBV7-9 TGTGCCAGCAGCAAGGACCCGAACACTGAAGCTTTCTTT CASSKDPNTEAFF
TRBJ2-3 - TRBD2 TRBV7-3 TGTGCCAGCAGCTTAATTCCTAGCGGTACCACAGATACGCAGTATTTT CASSLIPSGTTDTQYF
TRBJ1-2 medium-sized TRBD1 TRBV5-1 TGCGCCAGCAGCCTGGACAGGGGGCGGAGTGGCTACACCTTC CASSLDRGRSGYTF
TRBJ1-1 - - TRBV7-3 TGTGCCAGCAGCTTAAGTCTGAACACTGAAGCTTTCTTT CASSLSLNTEAFF
TRBJ1-1 - TRBD1 TRBV11-2 TGTGCCAGCAGCTACCGGGACAGGGGGTTGAACACTGAAGCTTTCTTT CASSYRDRGLNTEAFF
TRBJ1-1 - - TRBV11-2 TGTGCCAGCAGCTTTGTCGACGGAAACACTGAAGCTTTCTTT CASSFVDGNTEAFF
TRBJ1-2 - TRBD1 TRBV7-2 TGTGCCAGCAGCTTAACCCTAAGACAGGGATCTAACTATGGCTACACCTTC CASSLTLRQGSNYGYTF
TRBJ2-7 - TRBD1 TRBV20-1 TGCAGTGCTAGGGGGGTCGGACAGGGTAAATACGAGCAGTACTTC CSARGVGQGKYEQYF
TRBJ1-2 few TRBD1 TRBV6-1 TGTGCCAGCAGCAGGGGGACTAACTATGGCTACACCTTC CASSRGTNYGYTF
TRBJ2-1 many TRBD2 TRBV29-1 TGCAGCGTTGTACTAGCGGGGGGGCCCGTTAATGAGCAGTTCTTC CSVVLAGGPVNEQFF
TRBJ2-7 - - TRBV20-1 TGCAGTGCTAGAGGGGGCGCAGCCTACGAGCAGTACTTC CSARGGAAYEQYF
TRBJ2-7 few - TRBV27 TGTGCCAGCGGCCCGGGGGCTCCTAACTACTACGAGCAGTACTTC CASGPGAPNYYEQYF
TRBJ2-6 - - TRBV6-2/TRBV6-3 TGTGCCAGCAGTTACGTGGGGGCCAACGTCCTGACTTTC CASSYVGANVLTF
TRBJ2-2 - TRBD1 TRBV11-3 TGTGCCAGCAGCTTTGACAGGGACACCGGGGAGCTGTTTTTT CASSFDRDTGELFF
TRBJ1-1 - TRBD1 TRBV5-4 TGTGCCAGCAGCTTTGACAGGGAAGAAACTGAAGCTTTCTTT CASSFDREETEAFF
TRBJ2-3 - - TRBV6-5 TGTGCCAGCAGTTACTACGGGGCCCCCACAGATACGCAGTATTTT CASSYYGAPTDTQYF
TRBJ1-3 many TRBD1 TRBV20-1 TGCAGTGTACAGGGGGGACACACCATATATTTT CSVQGGHTIYF
TRBJ2-1 few TRBD2 TRBV6-1 TGTGCCAGCACAAATAGAGGGAGGGCCATAAGTGAGCAGTTCTTC CASTNRGRAISEQFF
TRBJ2-3 - - TRBV5-1 TGCGCCAGCAGCTTGAATACAGATACGCAGTATTTT CASSLNTDTQYF
TRBJ2-2 many TRBD1 TRBV25-1 TGTGCCAGCAGCGTGACAGGGACGGGCACCGGGGAGCTGTTTTTT CASSVTGTGTGELFF
TRBJ2-1 - - TRBV12-3/TRBV12-4 TGTGCCAGCAGTTGGGGCGAGCAGTTCTTC CASSWGEQFF
TRBJ2-7 - TRBD1 TRBV11-2 TGTGCCAGCAGCTTAGATGGGACAGGGACTCGAGAGCAGTACTTC CASSLDGTGTREQYF
TRBJ2-2 medium-sized - TRBV7-3 TGTGCCAGCAGCTTACAGGGACACGCCGGGGAGCTGTTTTTT CASSLQGHAGELFF